These 5 T cell receptor beta chains were sequenced from one sample in a study of beta chain features in type 1 diabetes (dated by TCRdb to the late 2010s). Library generation was performed with the immunoSEQ multiplex PCR assay. The entire isolated RNA was reverse transcribed using the High Capacity cDNA Reverse Transcription Kit, and thus expressed TCRB transcripts were sequenced. Here the immuneACCESS table is served through TCRdb, limited to in-frame sequences with V and J called. Missing clones are a known gap in these copies; in checked studies unresolved V genes cover under half, and the rest lacks a known reason. Present in this sample are about 260,000 clones, around 25% of which were seen just once. Clones ranked in the top ten supply around 0.012% of the sample. General conclusions and limits of the study: In all four CD4+ subsets, TCRB CDR3 length was moderately but significantly shorter in type 1 diabetes patients.

No antigen has been assigned to these receptors. Specimen: naive CD4+ T cells from blood. In light of the paper, this sample's cell subset or site label describes: true naive CD4+ T cells. Receptors originate from a woman between 25 and 40 years old with type 1 diabetes.

This clone was seen more than once but under ten times. The V and J genes are TRBV29-1 and TRBJ1-1; TRBD1 might be the D (5 bases). CDR3 size: 11 residues. The V gene lost 4 bases and the J gene lost 5 bases, with 8 bases spanning the gap. Germline V gives CDR1 SQVTM, CDR2 ANQGSEA. Here the CDR3 reads CSVARGTEAFF. The CDR3 bases are TGCAGCGTTGCCCGGGGGACTGAAGCTTTCTTT.

CDR3 residues: CASSVSGGTDTQYF. CDR3 sequence (DNA): TGTGCCAGCAGCGTATCAGGGGGAACAGATACGCAGTATTTT. The chain combines TRBV9 with TRBJ2-3; TRBD1 agrees at 7 bases. In germline, CDR1 is SGDLS, CDR2 YYNGEE. There are 14 residues in the CDR3. J lost 3 bases, V lost 1 base, and 2 bases had no gene match.

This clone showed up just once. The chain carries TRBV18 and TRBJ1-1; 7 nucleotides agree with TRBD1. The junction had 7 bases not matched to a gene; V was cut back by 6 bases and J by 0 bases. The germline gives CDR1 KGHSH, CDR2 LQKENI. CDR3 length: 15 residues. CDR3 sequence (DNA): TGTGCCAGCTCGCTGACAGGGCGCCTGAACACTGAAGCTTTCTTT. It translates to CASSLTGRLNTEAFF.

This clone was picked up a small number of times. The rearrangement links TRBV7-3 to TRBJ2-3, with D possibly being TRBD2 (5 bases). The germline V and J ends were trimmed by 1 base and 2 bases, with 10 bases remaining between them. Germline CDR1 reads SGHTA; CDR2 reads FQGTGA. The CDR3 is made up of 15 amino acids. For the CDR3, the DNA is TGTGCCAGCAGCTTAAGGTGGGAGCCCACAGATACGCAGTATTTT. Translating it yields CASSLRWEPTDTQYF.

This clone occurred a few times. The rearrangement joins TRBV6-5 to TRBJ1-2; tentative D call: TRBD1 (5 bases). The CDR3 contains 13 residues. Trimming stripped 2 bases from V and 3 bases from J, with 7 bases between. The V gene's germline CDR1 is MNHEY and CDR2 SVGAGI. This chain's CDR3 is CASSYGRDYGYTF. The CDR3 DNA sequence: TGTGCCAGCAGTTACGGCAGGGACTATGGCTACACCTTC.